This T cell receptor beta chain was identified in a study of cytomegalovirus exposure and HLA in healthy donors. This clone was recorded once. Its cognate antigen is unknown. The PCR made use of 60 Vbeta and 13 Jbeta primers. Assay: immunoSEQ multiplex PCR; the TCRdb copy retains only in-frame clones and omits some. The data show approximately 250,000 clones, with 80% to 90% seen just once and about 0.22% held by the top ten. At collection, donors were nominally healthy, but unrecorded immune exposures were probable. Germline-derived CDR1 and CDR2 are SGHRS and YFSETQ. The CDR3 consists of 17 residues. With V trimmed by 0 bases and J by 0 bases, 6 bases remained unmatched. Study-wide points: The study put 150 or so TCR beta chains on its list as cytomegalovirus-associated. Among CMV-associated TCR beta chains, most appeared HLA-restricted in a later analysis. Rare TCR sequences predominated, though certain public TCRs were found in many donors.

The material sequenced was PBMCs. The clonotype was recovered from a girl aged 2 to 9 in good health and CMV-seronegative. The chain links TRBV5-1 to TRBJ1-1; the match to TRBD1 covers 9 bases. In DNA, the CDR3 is TGCGCCAGCAGCTTGGTTTACAGGGGGCGCCTGAACACTGAAGCTTTCTTT. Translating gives CASSLVYRGRLNTEAFF.